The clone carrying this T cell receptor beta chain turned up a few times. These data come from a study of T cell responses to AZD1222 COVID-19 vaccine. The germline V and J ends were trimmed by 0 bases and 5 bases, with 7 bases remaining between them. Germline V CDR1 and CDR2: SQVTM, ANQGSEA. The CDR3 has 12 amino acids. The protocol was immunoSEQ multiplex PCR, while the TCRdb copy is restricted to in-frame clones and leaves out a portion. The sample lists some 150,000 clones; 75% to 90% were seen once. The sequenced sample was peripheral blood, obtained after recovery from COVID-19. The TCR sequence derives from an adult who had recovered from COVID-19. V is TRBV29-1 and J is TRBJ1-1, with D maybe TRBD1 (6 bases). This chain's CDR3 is CSVEDQGTEAFF. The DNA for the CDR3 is TGCAGCGTTGAAGATCAGGGGACTGAAGCTTTCTTT.